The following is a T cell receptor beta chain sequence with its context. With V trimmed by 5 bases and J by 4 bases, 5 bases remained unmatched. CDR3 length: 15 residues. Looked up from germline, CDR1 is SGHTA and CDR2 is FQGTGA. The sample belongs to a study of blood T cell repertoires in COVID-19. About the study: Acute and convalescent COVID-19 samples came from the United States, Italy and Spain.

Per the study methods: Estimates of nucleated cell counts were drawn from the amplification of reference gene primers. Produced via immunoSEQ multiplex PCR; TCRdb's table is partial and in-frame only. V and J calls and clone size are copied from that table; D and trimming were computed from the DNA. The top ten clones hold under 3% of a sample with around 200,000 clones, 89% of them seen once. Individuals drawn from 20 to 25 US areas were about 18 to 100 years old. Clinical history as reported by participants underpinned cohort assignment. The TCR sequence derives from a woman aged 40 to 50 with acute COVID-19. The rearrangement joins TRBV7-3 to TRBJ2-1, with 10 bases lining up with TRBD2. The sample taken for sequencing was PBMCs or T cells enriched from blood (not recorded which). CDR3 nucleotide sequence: TGTGCCAGCAGCCAAGGACTAGCGGCTTACAATGAGCAGTTCTTC. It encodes CASSQGLAAYNEQFF.